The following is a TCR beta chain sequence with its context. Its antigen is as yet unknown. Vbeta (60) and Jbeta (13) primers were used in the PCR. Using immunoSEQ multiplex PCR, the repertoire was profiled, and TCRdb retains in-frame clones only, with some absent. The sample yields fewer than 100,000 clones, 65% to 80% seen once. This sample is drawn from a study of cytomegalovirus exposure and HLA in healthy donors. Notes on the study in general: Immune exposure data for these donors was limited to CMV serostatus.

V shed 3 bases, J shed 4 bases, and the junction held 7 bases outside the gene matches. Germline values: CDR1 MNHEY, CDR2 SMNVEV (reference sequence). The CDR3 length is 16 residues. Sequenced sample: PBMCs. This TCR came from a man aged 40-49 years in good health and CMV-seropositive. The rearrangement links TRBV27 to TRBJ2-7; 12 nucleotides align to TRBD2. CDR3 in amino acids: CASSFTGGLAGYEQYF. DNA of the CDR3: TGTGCCAGCAGTTTTACGGGGGGACTAGCGGGTTACGAGCAGTACTTC.